This TCR beta chain was identified in a study of a mutant IDH1 vaccine in newly diagnosed glioma. Overall study context: Beginning 4-6 weeks after radiotherapy alone, or with temozolomide cycles, vaccination took place. Mean patient age was approximately 40 years; around 60% were male and approximately 38% female.

Study findings and constraints: Most patients, 90% to 95%, showed vaccine-induced immune responses.

Time point denoted: week 35, safety follow-up. The vaccine gave 300 ug of a 20-mer mutant IDH1 peptide subcutaneously per dose. Scheduled for weeks 1, 3, 5, 7, 11, 15, 19 and 23, eight vaccinations were given to patients. Germline CDR1 reads SGHTA; CDR2 reads FQGNSA. Trimming took off 4 bases at V and 1 base at J, with 11 bases between the two ends. The length of the CDR3 is 14 residues. Only in-frame clones appear in the TCRdb table, and some are missing; sequencing was by immunoSEQ multiplex PCR. The sample has roughly 69,000 clones; around 84% are singletons. Comments on this clone: The target antigen is unknown.

The sample in question was PBMCs, obtained from a glioma patient whose treatment included an IDH1 peptide vaccine. This clonotype originated in a man aged 25 to 40 with glioma. This chain uses TRBV7-2 with TRBJ2-7, with D perhaps TRBD1 (5 bases). CDR3 protein: CASSYVTESYEQYF. The CDR3 nucleotides are TGTGCCAGCAGCTACGTGACAGAGTCCTACGAGCAGTACTTC.